This T cell receptor beta chain appears in the sequencing data of a study of blood T cell repertoires in COVID-19. Study-level information: T cells, B-cell-depleted T cells, or PBMCs supplied cDNA or gDNA.

Germline CDR1 and CDR2: SGDLS and YYNGEE. The CDR3 is 16 amino acids. The V gene end was trimmed by 2 bases and the J gene end by 4 bases; junction bases not matched to a gene: 10. Some clones are missing from TCRdb's copy, which holds only in-frame ones; the method was immunoSEQ multiplex PCR. Of about 100,000 clones in the sample, less than 90% are singletons; the top ten hold more than 1%. The V call is TRBV9, the J call TRBJ2-5; 8 bases align to TRBD2. The sample consisted of peripheral blood. The origin of this receptor is an elderly man with active or convalescent COVID-19. CDR3 coding DNA: TGTGCCAGCAGCGTCGGACCGGGACTAGAAGGAGAGACCCAGTACTTC. Protein: CASSVGPGLEGETQYF. The full variable domain, its missing parts supplied by reference TRBV9 and TRBJ2-5, is DSGVTQTPKHLITATGQRVTLRCSPRSGDLSVYWYQQSLDQGLQFLIQYYNGEERAKGNILERFSAQQFPDLHSELNLSSLELGDSALYFCASSVGPGLEGETQYFGPGTRLLVL.